What follows is one TCR beta chain and its context. The data stem from a study of blood T cell repertoires in COVID-19. As for the study in general: The United States, Italy and Spain were the sources of the acute and convalescent COVID-19 samples. T cells, B-cell-depleted T cells, or PBMCs provided the cDNA or gDNA that served as material.

The authors' processing: Nucleated cell number was recorded as an estimate derived from reference gene primer amplification. TCRdb's table, derived via immunoSEQ multiplex PCR, lists solely in-frame clones and lacks some. The DNA was the basis for D and trimming; V, J and clone size are from that table. The table lists some 350,000 clones, about nine tenths of them singletons, with 5.5% to 7.5% in the top ten. Patients at the Seattle site were enrolled during active infection and followed longitudinally. Germline V gene sequence: CDR1 LNHDA, CDR2 SQIVND (reference sequence). The CDR3 runs 15 residues. Trimming shortened V by 6 bases and J by 3 bases, and 15 bases separated the two germline ends.

Material for sequencing was peripheral blood. The chain carries TRBV19 and TRBJ1-5; D remains ambiguous. This TCR came from a woman in her 70s with COVID-19, enrolled during active disease. The CDR3: CASSTDTLLNQPQHF. Here the CDR3 DNA reads TGTGCCAGTAGCACCGACACCCTTCTCAATCAGCCCCAGCATTTT. The full variable domain, with the rest looked up from reference TRBV19 and TRBJ1-5, is DGGITQSPKYLFRKEGQNVTLSCEQNLNHDAMYWYRQDPGQGLRLIYYSQIVNDFQKGDIAEGYSVSREKKESFPLTVTSAQKNPTAFYLCASSTDTLLNQPQHFGDGTRLSIL.